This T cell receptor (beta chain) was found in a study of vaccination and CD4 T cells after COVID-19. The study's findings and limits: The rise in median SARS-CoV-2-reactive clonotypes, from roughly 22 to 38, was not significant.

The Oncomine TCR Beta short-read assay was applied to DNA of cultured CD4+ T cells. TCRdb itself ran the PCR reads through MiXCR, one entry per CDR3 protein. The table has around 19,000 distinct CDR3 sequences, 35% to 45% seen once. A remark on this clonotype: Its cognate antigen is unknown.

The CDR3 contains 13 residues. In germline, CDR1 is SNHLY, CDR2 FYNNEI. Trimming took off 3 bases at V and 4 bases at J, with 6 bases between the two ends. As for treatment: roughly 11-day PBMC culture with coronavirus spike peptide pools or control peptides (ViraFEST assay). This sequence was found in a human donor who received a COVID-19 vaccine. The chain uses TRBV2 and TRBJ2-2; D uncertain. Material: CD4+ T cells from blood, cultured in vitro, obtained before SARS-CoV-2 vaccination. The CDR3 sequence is CASSDGLTGELFF. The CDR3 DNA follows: TGTGCCAGCAGTGATGGGCTCACCGGGGAGCTGTTTTTT. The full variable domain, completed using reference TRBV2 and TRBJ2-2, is EPEVTQTPSHQVTQMGQEVILRCVPISNHLYFYWYRQILGQKVEFLVSFYNNEISEKSEIFDDQFSVERPDGSNFTLKIRSTKLEDSAMYFCASSDGLTGELFFGEGSRLTVL.